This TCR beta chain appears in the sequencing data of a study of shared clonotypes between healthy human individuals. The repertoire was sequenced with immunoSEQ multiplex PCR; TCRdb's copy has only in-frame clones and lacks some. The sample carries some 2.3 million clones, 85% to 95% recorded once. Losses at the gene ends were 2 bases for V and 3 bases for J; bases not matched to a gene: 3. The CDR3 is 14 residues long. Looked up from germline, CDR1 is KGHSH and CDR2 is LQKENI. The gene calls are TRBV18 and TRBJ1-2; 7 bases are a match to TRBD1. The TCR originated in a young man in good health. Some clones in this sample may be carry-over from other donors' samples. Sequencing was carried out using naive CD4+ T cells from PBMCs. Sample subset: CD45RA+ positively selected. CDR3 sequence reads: CASSPNQGDYGYTF. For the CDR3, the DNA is TGTGCCAGCTCACCAAACCAGGGGGACTATGGCTACACCTTC.